The T cell receptor beta chain described here comes from a study of T cells after yellow fever vaccination. This clonotype was observed a few times. From the 5' RACE reads, TCRdb called clonotypes with MiXCR, one entry per CDR3 protein. The table lists a few hundred thousand distinct CDR3 sequences, around 17% of them singletons. The sequencing used PBMCs, collected 4 to 5 days after the first yellow fever vaccination. This TCR was recovered from a man aged 18 to 35 who received the YFV17D yellow fever vaccine.

CDR3 amino acids: CASSQGERTGTFSYEQYF. Here the CDR3 DNA reads TGCGCCAGCAGCCAAGGTGAGCGCACCGGGACATTCAGCTACGAGCAGTACTTC. V is TRBV4-1 and J is TRBJ2-7; perhaps TRBD1 as D (6 bases). Trimming stripped 1 base from V and 3 bases from J, with 22 bases between. This CDR3 is 18 amino acids long. Per germline, CDR1 MGHRA and CDR2 YSYEKL.